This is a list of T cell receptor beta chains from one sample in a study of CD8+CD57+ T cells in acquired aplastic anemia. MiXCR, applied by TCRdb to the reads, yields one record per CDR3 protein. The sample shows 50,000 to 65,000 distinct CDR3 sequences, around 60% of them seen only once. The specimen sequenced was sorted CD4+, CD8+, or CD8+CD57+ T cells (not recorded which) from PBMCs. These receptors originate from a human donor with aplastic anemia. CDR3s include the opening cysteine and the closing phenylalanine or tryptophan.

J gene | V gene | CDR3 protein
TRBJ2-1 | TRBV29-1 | CSESSGGANEQFF
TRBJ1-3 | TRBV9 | CASSVGQLGGNTIYF
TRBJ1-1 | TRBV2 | CASRAGTTEAFF
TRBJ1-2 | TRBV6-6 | CASSYSNYGYTF
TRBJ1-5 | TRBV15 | CATSRDLGQDQPQHF
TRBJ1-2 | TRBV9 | CASSGERQATNYGYTF
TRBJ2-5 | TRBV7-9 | CASSSSEIQETQYF
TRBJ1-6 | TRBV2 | CASTPDERSPLHF
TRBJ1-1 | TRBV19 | CASSIRGQGNTEAFF
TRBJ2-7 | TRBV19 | CASSIYSGSYEQYF
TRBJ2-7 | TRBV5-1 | CASSTGGGSSYEQYF
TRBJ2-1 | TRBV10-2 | CASIGGGINEQFF
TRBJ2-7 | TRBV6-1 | CASSTTGVGSYEQYF
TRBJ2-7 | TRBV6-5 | CASSYSDSYEQYF
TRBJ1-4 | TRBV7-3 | CASSSRQELNEKLFF
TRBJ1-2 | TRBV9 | CASSPGGAPRGNYGYTF
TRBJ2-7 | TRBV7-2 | CASSLEGGYEQYF
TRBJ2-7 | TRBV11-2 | CASSFGQAPYEQYF
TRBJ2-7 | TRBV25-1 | CASSVKNSVQGLTYEQYF
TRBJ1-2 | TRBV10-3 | CAARTTGHLNYGYTF
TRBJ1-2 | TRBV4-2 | CASSPPRGAYGYTF
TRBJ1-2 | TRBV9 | CASSATPSPQGPGYTF
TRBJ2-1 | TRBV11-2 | CASSLYSGRDSYNEQFF
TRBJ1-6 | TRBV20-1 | CSAWGQSNSPLHF
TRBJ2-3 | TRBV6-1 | CASGSGNGDLDTQYF
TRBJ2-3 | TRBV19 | CATTPPGGGGDTQYF
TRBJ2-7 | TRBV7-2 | CASSPRTPPEQYF
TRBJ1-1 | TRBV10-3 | CAIRGSKTEAFF
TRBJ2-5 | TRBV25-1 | CASSQGYKQETQYF
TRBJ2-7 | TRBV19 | CACGTGESYEQYF
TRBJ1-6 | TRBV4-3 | CASSQEQERTYNSPLHF
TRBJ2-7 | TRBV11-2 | CASSLGQSSYEQYF
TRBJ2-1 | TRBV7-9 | CASSQTPQEQFF
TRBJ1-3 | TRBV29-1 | CSVAGSGNTIYF
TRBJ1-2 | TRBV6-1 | CASTHLGTGREGYTF
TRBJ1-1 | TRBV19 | CASSIGDRSTEAFF
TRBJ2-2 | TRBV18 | CASSPNGELFF
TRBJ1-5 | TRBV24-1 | CATSRDRGFQPQHF
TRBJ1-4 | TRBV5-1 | CASSLDGGQGEKLFF
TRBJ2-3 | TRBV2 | CASMGVRDTQYF
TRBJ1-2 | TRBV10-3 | CAISESGTDYGYTF
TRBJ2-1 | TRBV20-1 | CSSPRKSAGNEQFF
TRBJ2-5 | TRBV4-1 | CASSLIAGEATETQYF
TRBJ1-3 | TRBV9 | CASSVGLQSSGNTIYF
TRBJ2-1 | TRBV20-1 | CSAEGTGQIFYNEQFF
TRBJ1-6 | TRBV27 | CASSIRQGHNSPLHF
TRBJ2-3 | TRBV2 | CASSEELGDTQYF
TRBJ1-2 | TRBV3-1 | CASSQDLQGYGYTF
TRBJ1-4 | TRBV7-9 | CASLDSNNEKLFF
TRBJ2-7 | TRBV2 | CASTKAFTYEQYF
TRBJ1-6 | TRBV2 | CASSVRDRANSPLHF